This note documents a single TCR beta chain sequence. Cohorts were based on clinical histories the participants reported. These data originate in a study of blood T cell repertoires in COVID-19. Overall study context: The United States, Italy and Spain were the sources of the acute and convalescent COVID-19 samples. From T cells, B-cell-depleted T cells, or PBMCs came the material, which was cDNA or gDNA.

This CDR3 spans 15 amino acids. The germline gives CDR1 LNHDA, CDR2 SQIVND (reference sequence). The V segment lost 1 base and the J segment 2 bases; nucleotides outside the gene matches: 1. Produced via immunoSEQ multiplex PCR; TCRdb's table is partial and in-frame only. The sample has about 270,000 clones, about 89% seen once. This receptor was identified in a woman between 18 and 29 years old who had recovered from COVID-19. This chain links TRBV19 with TRBJ2-1; TRBD2 aligns across 8 bases. The specimen sequenced was PBMCs or T cells enriched from blood (not recorded which). The CDR3 loop reads CASSIAGGPYNEQFF. CDR3 nucleotides: TGTGCCAGTAGTATAGCGGGAGGGCCCTACAATGAGCAGTTCTTC.